These 12 T cell receptor beta chains share one sample of origin, sequenced in a study of cytomegalovirus exposure and HLA in healthy donors. Profiling relied on immunoSEQ multiplex PCR, and the TCRdb table lists in-frame clones only, not all of them. The sample holds 150,000 to 200,000 clones, roughly 96% seen once. Specimen: PBMCs. All receptors come from a woman aged 18-29 years in good health and CMV-seronegative.

The genes are TRBV2 and TRBJ2-1; no firm D call. The V gene's germline CDR1 is SNHLY and CDR2 FYNNEI. The V end lost 5 bases, the J end lost 7 bases, and 6 bases lay between the germline ends. The CDR3 has 11 residues. CDR3 bases: TGTGCCAGCAGTCTGTTGAATGAGCAGTTCTTC. Translating gives CASSLLNEQFF.

The chain employs TRBV19 and TRBJ2-2; weak D call: TRBD2 (5 bases). The V and J ends lost 5 bases and 0 bases respectively, with 13 bases between them. The V gene's germline CDR1 is LNHDA and CDR2 SQIVND (reference sequence). CDR3 length: 16 amino acids. In DNA form, the CDR3 reads TGTGCCAGTAGTCCTCGGGATGCCCCGAACACCGGGGAGCTGTTTTTT. Translated: CASSPRDAPNTGELFF.

The chain has TRBV4-3 and TRBJ1-1; TRBD1 might be the D (5 bases). The V and J ends lost 4 bases and 10 bases respectively, with 16 bases between them. CDR1 and CDR2 (germline): LGHNA, YSLEER. The CDR3 has 13 residues. The CDR3 bases are TGCGCCAGCAGCCCGAGTCGTTTTAGGGGAGCTTTCTTT. Translation: CASSPSRFRGAFF.

The J gene is TRBJ1-2, the V gene TRBV6-1; possible D gene TRBD1, 5 bases. V lost 3 bases to trimming and J lost 8 bases, with 13 bases between them. The CDR3 spans 13 residues. The germline gives CDR1 MNHNS, CDR2 SASEGT. The CDR3 is CASSEGPSGGYTF. CDR3 in DNA: TGTGCCAGCAGTGAGGGGCCCTCCGGGGGCTACACCTTC.

V gene TRBV6-5 combines with J gene TRBJ2-5; 7 positions match TRBD1. Germline V gene data show CDR1 as MNHEY and CDR2 as SVGAGI. J was trimmed by 4 bases and V by 6 bases; bases with no gene match: 2. The CDR3 contains 12 residues. CDR3 loop: CASSRDRETQYF. CDR3 nucleotide sequence: TGTGCCAGCAGCAGGGACAGAGAGACCCAGTACTTC.

The chain employs TRBV5-1 and TRBJ2-7; D is uncertain. V was cut by 0 bases and J by 3 bases, with 10 bases left in between. The germline V gene encodes CDR1 SGHRS and CDR2 YFSETQ. The CDR3 totals 14 residues. This chain's CDR3 is CASSLERVYYEQYF. CDR3 in DNA: TGCGCCAGCAGCTTGGAGCGAGTTTACTACGAGCAGTACTTC.

The chain is built from TRBV14 and TRBJ1-6; D is unclear. Per germline, CDR1 SGHDN and CDR2 FVKESK. Trimming stripped 2 bases from V and 8 bases from J, with 7 bases between. This CDR3 spans 13 amino acids. CDR3 nucleotide sequence: TGTGCCAGCAGCCAATCCTTGTATTCACCCCTCCACTTT. It codes for CASSQSLYSPLHF.

The chain joins TRBV18 to TRBJ1-6, with a possible D match to TRBD1 (6 bases). The CDR3 is 13 amino acids. The germline CDR1 and CDR2 sequences are KGHSH and LQKENI. Between the trimmed V and J ends, which lost 2 bases and 11 bases, there was a span of 10 bases. CDR3 bases: TGTGCCAGCTCACCAAATCGGGACACACCCCTCCACTTT. The encoded protein is CASSPNRDTPLHF.

This chain uses TRBV7-2 with TRBJ2-4; TRBD2 might be the D (6 bases). The V gene lost 1 base and the J gene lost 6 bases, with 10 bases spanning the gap. The CDR3 is made up of 14 amino acids. Germline CDR1 SGHTA, CDR2 FQGNSA. CDR3 nucleotides: TGTGCCAGCAGCTTAGAACTAGCCGGAAACATTCAGTACTTC. This encodes CASSLELAGNIQYF.

This clone has only one observation. The rearrangement joins TRBV5-1 to TRBJ2-1, with a possible D match to TRBD1 (5 bases). Germline V CDR1 and CDR2: SGHRS, YFSETQ. V was pared by 3 bases and J by 8 bases, with 18 bases between. The length of the CDR3 is 15 residues. CDR3 region: CASSSPGRVVYEQFF. CDR3 coding DNA: TGCGCCAGCAGCTCCCCGGGCAGGGTAGTATATGAGCAGTTCTTC. Drawing the rest from reference TRBV5-1 and TRBJ2-1, the complete variable domain is KAGVTQTPRYLIKTRGQQVTLSCSPISGHRSVSWYQQTPGQGLQFLFEYFSETQRNKGNFPGRFSGRQFSNSRSEMNVSTLELGDSALYLCASSSPGRVVYEQFFGPGTRLTVL.

This chain links TRBV11-2 with TRBJ1-1, with TRBD1 matching 7 bases. Germline V lookup: CDR1 SGHAT, CDR2 FQNNGV. V shed 4 bases, J shed 0 bases, and the junction held 5 bases outside the gene matches. The CDR3 runs to 15 residues. Here the CDR3 reads CASSSRDSMNTEAFF. CDR3 sequence (DNA): TGTGCCAGCAGCTCCCGGGACAGCATGAACACTGAAGCTTTCTTT. Full variable domain (remainder filled in from reference TRBV11-2 and TRBJ1-1): EAGVAQSPRYKIIEKRQSVAFWCNPISGHATLYWYQQILGQGPKLLIQFQNNGVVDDSQLPKDRFSAERLKGVDSTLKIQPAKLEDSAVYLCASSSRDSMNTEAFFGQGTRLTVV.

This chain uses TRBV7-8 with TRBJ2-7; TRBD1 agrees at 8 bases. The V and J ends lost 8 bases and 3 bases, in that order; junction bases with no gene match: 6. Germline V gene sequence: CDR1 SGHVS, CDR2 FQNEAQ. CDR3 size: 13 residues. The DNA for the CDR3 is TGTGCCAGCGCATATGGACAGGGCTACGAGCAGTACTTC. This sequence encodes CASAYGQGYEQYF. Combining the CDR3 with reference TRBV7-8 and TRBJ2-7 gives the whole variable domain GAGVSQSPRYKVAKRGQDVALRCDPISGHVSLFWYQQALGQGPEFLTYFQNEAQLDKSGLPSDRFFAERPEGSVSTLKIQRTQQEDSAVYLCASAYGQGYEQYFGPGTRLTVT.